This T cell receptor beta chain stems from a study of T-cell memory formation after mild COVID-19. Study findings and constraints: Day 15 to 85 contracting clones showed balanced CD4/CD8; later expanders leaned CD4+.

Between the trimmed V and J ends, which lost 1 base and 4 bases, there was a span of 14 bases. Germline V CDR1 and CDR2: SGHTA, FQGNSA. The CDR3 has 15 residues. This clonotype was detected ten times or more. Antigen unknown. From 5'RACE with constant-segment primers came TCR alpha and TCR beta cDNA libraries that carried sample barcodes and UMIs. TCRdb re-analysed the 5' RACE reads in MiXCR, keeping a single row per CDR3 protein. Of about 360,000 distinct CDR3 sequences listed, approximately 15% are singletons. The V and J genes are TRBV7-2 and TRBJ2-7, with no clear D. The sequence derives from a man younger than 30 who had mild COVID-19 (a few samples of this study predate the infection). Cell type and time point are not known. Source material: PBMCs or a T cell subset sorted from them (not recorded which). The DNA of the CDR3 is TGTGCCAGCAGCTTAGAAGCAATGACTCATTACGAGCAGTACTTC. Translation gives CASSLEAMTHYEQYF.